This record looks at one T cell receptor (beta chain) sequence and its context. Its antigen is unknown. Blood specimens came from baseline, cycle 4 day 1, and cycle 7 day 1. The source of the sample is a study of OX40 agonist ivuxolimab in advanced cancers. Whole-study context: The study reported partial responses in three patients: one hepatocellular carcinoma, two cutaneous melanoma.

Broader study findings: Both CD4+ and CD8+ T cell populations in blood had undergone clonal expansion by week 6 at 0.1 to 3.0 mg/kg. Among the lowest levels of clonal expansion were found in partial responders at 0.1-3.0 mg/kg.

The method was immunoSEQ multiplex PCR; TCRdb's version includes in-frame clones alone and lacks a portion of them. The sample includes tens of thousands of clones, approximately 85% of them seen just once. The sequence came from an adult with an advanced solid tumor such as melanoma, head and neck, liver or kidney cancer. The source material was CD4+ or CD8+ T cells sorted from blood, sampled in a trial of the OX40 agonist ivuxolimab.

The CDR3 is CASSLGGPEQFF. In DNA, the CDR3 is TGTGCCAGCAGTTTGGGGGGACCTGAGCAGTTCTTC. The chain carries TRBV27 and TRBJ2-1; a possible D gene is TRBD2 (6 bases). Trimming stripped 3 bases from V and 9 bases from J, with 9 bases between. The CDR3 contains 12 residues. Looked up from germline, CDR1 is MNHEY and CDR2 is SMNVEV (reference sequence).